The present T cell receptor beta chain was sequenced within a study of shared T cell receptors in the human thymus. Worth noting for this clone: One end of the junction fails to match germline, which may point to a read error. The sample holds other DNA sequences that translate to the same CDR3.

TCRdb's copy holds only in-frame clones and misses some; the assay was immunoSEQ multiplex PCR. The table shows some 640,000 clones, with roughly 86% occurring only once. CDR1 and CDR2 (germline): SGDLS, YYNGEE. The CDR3 is 19 amino acids. The same specimen was also included in a second study, on human thymus T cells. This second study says: The thymus was resected at corrective cardiac surgery. In thymic and blood repertoires alike, V and J usage looked biased.

Sequencing was performed on thymocytes. The chain carries TRBV9 and TRBJ1-6; 8 bases map to TRBD1. The clonotype was recovered from a boy under two years old with a congenital heart defect. The CDR3 is CASSPSPQGATSYNSPLHF. The CDR3 region has the DNA TGTGCCAGCAGCCCCAGTCCTCAGGGGGCGACGTCCTATAATTCCCCCCTCCACTTT.